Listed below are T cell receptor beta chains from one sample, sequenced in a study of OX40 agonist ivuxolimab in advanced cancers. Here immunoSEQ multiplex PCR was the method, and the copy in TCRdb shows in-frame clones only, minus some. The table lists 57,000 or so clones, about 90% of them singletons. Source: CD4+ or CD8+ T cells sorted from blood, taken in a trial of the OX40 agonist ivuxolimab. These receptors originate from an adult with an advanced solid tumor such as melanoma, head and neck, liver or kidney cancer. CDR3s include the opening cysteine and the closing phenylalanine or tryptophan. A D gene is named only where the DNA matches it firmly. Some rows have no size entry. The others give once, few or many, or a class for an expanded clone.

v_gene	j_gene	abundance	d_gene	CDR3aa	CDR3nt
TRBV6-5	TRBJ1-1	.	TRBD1	CASSFNRQGDTEAFF	TGTGCCAGCAGTTTTAATCGACAGGGGGACACTGAAGCTTTCTTT
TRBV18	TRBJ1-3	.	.	CASSSGILSGNTIYF	TGTGCCAGCTCATCCGGGATCCTCTCTGGAAACACCATATATTTT
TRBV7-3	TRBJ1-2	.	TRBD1	CASSSRQGDGYTF	TGTGCCAGCAGCTCCCGACAGGGGGACGGCTACACCTTC
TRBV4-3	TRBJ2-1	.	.	CASSQDRSFLDEQFF	TGCGCCAGCAGCCAAGATAGGAGTTTTCTAGATGAGCAGTTCTTC
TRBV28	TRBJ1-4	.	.	CASSPLDGWTEKLFF	TGTGCCAGCAGTCCCCTCGACGGGTGGACAGAAAAACTGTTTTTT
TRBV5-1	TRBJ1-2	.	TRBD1	CASSLAGGDYGYTF	TGCGCCAGCAGCTTGGCAGGGGGCGACTATGGCTACACCTTC
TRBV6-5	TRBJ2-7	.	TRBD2	CASSSTGTRGTYEQYF	TGTGCCAGCAGTTCCACCGGGACTAGGGGGACCTACGAGCAGTACTTC
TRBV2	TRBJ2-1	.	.	CASRANNYNEQFF	TGTGCCAGCCGGGCCAACAACTACAATGAGCAGTTCTTC
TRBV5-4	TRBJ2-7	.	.	CASSLGGGSYEQYF	TGTGCCAGCAGCCTGGGAGGGGGGTCCTACGAGCAGTACTTC
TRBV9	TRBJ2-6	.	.	CASTSSGGANVLTF	TGTGCCAGCACCTCCTCGGGGGGGGCCAACGTCCTGACTTTC
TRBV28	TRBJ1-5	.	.	CASSLGQPQHF	TGTGCCAGCAGTTTAGGTCAGCCCCAGCATTTT
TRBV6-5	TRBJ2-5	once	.	CASSQLETQYF	TGTGCCAGCAGCCAACTAGAGACCCAGTACTTC
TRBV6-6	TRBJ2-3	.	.	CASRQPGTPAGTQYF	TGTGCCAGCAGGCAACCCGGGACCCCCGCCGGTACGCAGTATTTT
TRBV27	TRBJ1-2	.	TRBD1	CASTKQGARAYGYTF	TGTGCCAGCACAAAACAGGGGGCGCGGGCGTATGGCTACACCTTC
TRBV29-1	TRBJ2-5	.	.	CSVEMGQETQYF	TGCAGCGTTGAGATGGGGCAAGAGACCCAGTACTTC